This passage covers 9 T cell receptor beta chains from one sample sequenced in a study of blood T cell repertoires in COVID-19. The assay was immunoSEQ multiplex PCR, and TCRdb's table has in-frame clones only and misses some. Among 230,000 or so clones listed, 84% were seen once. Material: PBMCs or T cells enriched from blood (not recorded which). These receptors were obtained from a man aged 45-60 years who had recovered from COVID-19.

In this sample, this clone turned up once. The rearrangement uses TRBV19 and TRBJ1-1; D is unclear. Looked up from germline, CDR1 is LNHDA and CDR2 is SQIVND (reference sequence). The CDR3 extends over 13 amino acids. V lost 1 base and J lost 5, with 8 bases in between. CDR3 DNA sequence: TGTGCCAGTAGTATAGTTAAGAGGACTGAAGCTTTCTTT. Translation gives CASSIVKRTEAFF.

CDR3 bases: TGCAGCGTTGATATGGGGACTAGTTATGGCTACACCTTC. Translated, it gives CSVDMGTSYGYTF. V and J are TRBV29-1 and TRBJ1-2, with D maybe TRBD1 (5 bases). Trimming took off 3 bases at V and 5 bases at J, with 13 bases between the two ends. The CDR3 sequence is 13 residues long. The V gene's germline CDR1 is SQVTM and CDR2 ANQGSEA.

V gene TRBV6-5 combines with J gene TRBJ2-7; 11 bases match TRBD1. The CDR3 contains 14 residues. With 7 bases clipped from V and 3 bases from J, the junction kept 5 bases outside the gene matches. Germline CDR1 and CDR2: MNHEY and SVGAGI. CDR3: CASTRGTGGYEQYF. CDR3 in DNA: TGTGCCAGCACCAGAGGGACAGGGGGCTACGAGCAGTACTTC.

The genes are TRBV27 and TRBJ2-6, with D hard to call. Trimming stripped 6 bases from V and 0 bases from J, with 6 bases between. This CDR3 spans 14 amino acids. Looked up from germline, CDR1 is MNHEY and CDR2 is SMNVEV (reference sequence). The CDR3 here is CASRANSGANVLTF. CDR3 in DNA: TGTGCCAGCAGAGCCAACTCTGGGGCCAACGTCCTGACTTTC. Using reference TRBV27 and TRBJ2-6 for the parts outside the CDR3, the full variable domain is EAQVTQNPRYLITVTGKKLTVTCSQNMNHEYMSWYRQDPGLGLRQIYYSMNVEVTDKGDVPEGYKVSRKEKRNFPLILESPSPNQTSLYFCASRANSGANVLTFGAGSRLTVL.

This clone was picked up a small number of times. The chain couples TRBV7-9 to TRBJ2-3; D might be TRBD1 (8 bases). The CDR3 has 12 amino acids. Trimming removed 5 bases from V and 9 bases from J, with 12 bases in between. Germline V gene sequence: CDR1 SEHNR, CDR2 FQNEAQ (reference sequence). The CDR3 sequence: CASSLQGGTQYF. CDR3 coding DNA: TGTGCCAGCAGCCTACAGGGGGGGACGCAGTATTTT. Together with reference TRBV7-9 and TRBJ2-3, the CDR3 gives the full variable domain: DTGVSQNPRHKITKRGQNVTFRCDPISEHNRLYWYRQTLGQGPEFLTYFQNEAQLEKSRLLSDRFSAERPKGSFSTLEIQRTEQGDSAMYLCASSLQGGTQYFGPGTRLTVL.

The CDR3 sequence is CASSQGAQETQYF. The CDR3 DNA follows: TGTGCCTCGTCACAGGGGGCGCAGGAGACCCAGTACTTC. J is TRBJ2-5 and V is TRBV25-1; TRBD1 aligns across 9 bases. Trimming cost V 11 bases and J 5 bases; bases outside gene matches: 9. From germline, CDR1 is MGHDK and CDR2 SYGVNS. The CDR3 is 13 residues long.

This chain uses TRBV4-2 with TRBJ2-1; 10 positions agree with TRBD2. In germline, CDR1 is LGHNA, CDR2 YNFKEQ. The length of the CDR3 is 17 residues. The V segment lost 0 bases and the J segment 6 bases; nucleotides outside the gene matches: 8. The CDR3 protein is CASSQDKGTSVRNEQFF. The CDR3 DNA reads as TGTGCCAGCAGCCAAGATAAAGGGACTAGCGTCCGCAATGAGCAGTTCTTC.

V is TRBV6-5 and J is TRBJ2-7; D is perhaps TRBD1 (6 bases). Germline CDR1 and CDR2: MNHEY and SVGAGI. Trimming pared 2 bases from V and 6 bases from J, leaving 14 bases between. This CDR3 is built from 14 residues. CDR3 sequence: CASSYSTSGAEQYF. Here the CDR3 DNA reads TGTGCCAGCAGTTACAGTACCTCAGGGGCCGAGCAGTACTTC.

The chain links TRBV7-8 to TRBJ2-2; 9 positions match TRBD2. V lost 6 bases and J lost 0; bases outside the gene matches: 14. The germline gives CDR1 SGHVS, CDR2 FQNEAQ. The CDR3 length is 19 residues. The CDR3 sequence is CASSPAASGELANTGELFF. The CDR3 DNA sequence: TGTGCCAGCAGTCCCGCGGCTAGCGGGGAACTCGCGAACACCGGGGAGCTGTTTTTT. The whole variable domain, filled in from reference TRBV7-8 and TRBJ2-2, reads GAGVSQSPRYKVAKRGQDVALRCDPISGHVSLFWYQQALGQGPEFLTYFQNEAQLDKSGLPSDRFFAERPEGSVSTLKIQRTQQEDSAVYLCASSPAASGELANTGELFFGEGSRLTVL.